The clone carrying this T cell receptor (beta chain) was picked up one time. Antigen specificity is unknown. Unique molecular identifiers had been added to the TCR beta cDNA libraries. The authors obtained 540,000 or so cDNA molecules from about 0.94 to 9.7 million T cells. MiXCR was run by TCRdb on the PCR reads, yielding one entry per CDR3 protein. The table has about 500,000 distinct CDR3 sequences, over 35% seen once. This sample was included in a study of post-analysis software for immune sequencing data. On the study more broadly: Progressive-relapsing, secondary progressive and relapsing-remitting multiple sclerosis were among the disease courses included.

General study points: Those with multiple sclerosis, the patient group, showed significantly lower normalized Chao1 diversity than controls.

The sequenced sample was blood. The sequence derives from a girl aged 5-17 years with multiple sclerosis.

CDR3 coding DNA: TGTGCCACCAGTACCCCGGGAGGCCCTCGAGGAGAGACCCAGTACTTC. It specifies CATSTPGGPRGETQYF. This rearrangement joins TRBV19 to TRBJ2-5; TRBD2 matches 7 bases. Trimming at V came to 10 bases and at J to 4 bases, leaving 18 bases not matched to a gene. This CDR3 is 16 amino acids long. The germline CDR1 and CDR2 sequences are LNHDA and SQIVND (reference sequence).